Shown below are 15 T cell receptor beta chains from a single sample sequenced in a study of cytomegalovirus exposure and HLA in healthy donors. 13 Jbeta primers and 60 Vbeta primers were used for the PCR. Produced via immunoSEQ multiplex PCR; TCRdb's table is partial and in-frame only. Of 150,000 to 200,000 clones in the sample, nearly 80% are singletons; the top ten hold just under 6.5%. Material for sequencing was PBMCs. Receptor source: a man aged 35 to 55 in good health and CMV-seropositive.

This sequence joins TRBV27 and TRBJ1-5; 7 nucleotides align to TRBD1. The V segment lost 5 bases and the J segment 7 bases; nucleotides outside the gene matches: 11. This CDR3 has 15 amino acids. Germline V lookup: CDR1 MNHEY, CDR2 SMNVEV (reference sequence). CDR3 amino acids: CASSPAGGHWQPQHF. CDR3 nucleotides: TGTGCCAGCAGTCCCGCAGGGGGACACTGGCAGCCCCAGCATTTT.

The chain links TRBV15 to TRBJ2-2; D possibly corresponds to TRBD1 (5 bases). Between the trimmed V and J ends, which lost 2 bases and 2 bases, there was a span of 15 bases. The CDR3 spans 17 residues. Germline values: CDR1 LNHNV, CDR2 YYDKDF (reference sequence). DNA of the CDR3: TGTGCCACCAGCAGACCCATCGGACAAAGTAACACCGGGGAGCTGTTTTTT. Its protein is CATSRPIGQSNTGELFF.

The chain joins TRBV6-5 to TRBJ2-7, with D perhaps matching TRBD1 (6 bases). Trimming took 5 bases from V and 7 from J, leaving 21 bases between them. Germline V gives CDR1 MNHEY, CDR2 SVGAGI. The CDR3 is 15 residues long. The CDR3 region is CASSPPGTPSGEQYF. The CDR3, as DNA: TGTGCCAGCAGTCCCCCCGGGACACCCTCAGGGGAGCAGTACTTC.

In this sample, this clone turned up once. The chain carries TRBV25-1 and TRBJ2-5; 8 nucleotides match TRBD1. V lost 4 bases and J lost 5; bases outside the gene matches: 3. Germline CDR1 is MGHDK and CDR2 is SYGVNS. The CDR3 contains 13 residues. For the CDR3, the DNA is TGTGCCAGCAGTGGGGCAGGGGGCGAGACCCAGTACTTC. Residues: CASSGAGGETQYF.

This chain connects TRBV5-1 to TRBJ1-4; tentative D call: TRBD1 (5 bases). The germline V gene encodes CDR1 SGHRS and CDR2 YFSETQ. The CDR3 covers 14 residues. The V end lost 4 bases, the J end lost 5 bases, and 12 bases lay between the germline ends. This CDR3 reads CASSLGLLNEKLFF. As DNA, the CDR3 is TGCGCCAGCAGCCTGGGACTGCTAAATGAAAAACTGTTTTTT.

This chain uses TRBV11-3 with TRBJ2-3; 7 bases are a match to TRBD2. J lost 8 bases, V lost 9 bases, and 14 bases had no gene match. CDR3 length: 14 residues. Looked up from germline, CDR1 is SGHNT and CDR2 is YENEEA. CDR3 coding DNA: TGTGCCAGTAGGGGCAAAACGGGGAGGGGTACGCAGTATTTT. This translates into CASRGKTGRGTQYF.

The sample holds a few counts of this clone. This chain links TRBV5-1 with TRBJ2-5, with 11 bases fitting TRBD1. The V gene's germline CDR1 is SGHRS and CDR2 YFSETQ. The CDR3 length is 19 residues. V was pared by 0 bases and J by 2 bases, with 12 bases of the junction left unmatched. The CDR3 loop reads CASSLGRQLDRGLQETQYF. As DNA, the CDR3 is TGCGCCAGCAGCTTGGGGCGTCAACTGGACAGGGGGCTACAAGAGACCCAGTACTTC. The full variable domain, its missing parts supplied by reference TRBV5-1 and TRBJ2-5, is KAGVTQTPRYLIKTRGQQVTLSCSPISGHRSVSWYQQTPGQGLQFLFEYFSETQRNKGNFPGRFSGRQFSNSRSEMNVSTLELGDSALYLCASSLGRQLDRGLQETQYFGPGTRLLVL.

This chain joins TRBV5-1 and TRBJ1-1; D is possibly TRBD1 (5 bases). The germline V and J ends were trimmed by 4 bases and 5 bases, with 15 bases remaining between them. Per the germline V gene, CDR1 is SGHRS and CDR2 is YFSETQ. The CDR3 consists of 14 residues. The CDR3 sequence is CASSATVTETEAFF. The CDR3 DNA sequence: TGCGCCAGCAGCGCGACAGTTACCGAGACTGAAGCTTTCTTT.

This chain joins TRBV28 and TRBJ2-5; 7 bases map to TRBD1. The DNA matches TRBJ2-7 better at its end, which makes the J call doubtful. CDR3 length equals 14 residues. Germline values: CDR1 MDHEN, CDR2 SYDVKM. The CDR3 sequence: CASRMTGQTYEQYF. The CDR3 nucleotides read TGTGCCAGCAGGATGACAGGGCAAACCTACGAGCAGTACTTC.

V gene TRBV25-1 combines with J gene TRBJ1-6; D possibly corresponds to TRBD1 (6 bases). Per the germline V gene, CDR1 is MGHDK and CDR2 is SYGVNS. This CDR3 spans 14 amino acids. V lost 6 bases to trimming and J lost 11 bases, with 17 bases between them. The CDR3 loop is CASSPTGIKPPLHF. The CDR3 nucleotides are TGTGCCAGCAGCCCGACAGGAATCAAACCACCCCTCCACTTT.

This clone was seen more than once but under ten times. The rearrangement uses TRBV19 and TRBJ2-5, with 8 bases identical to TRBD1. The length of the CDR3 is 15 residues. The trim removed 5 bases at V and 3 bases at J, leaving 8 bases unmatched. Germline CDR1 reads LNHDA; CDR2 reads SQIVND (reference sequence). The CDR3: CASSGQGAQEETQYF. DNA for the CDR3: TGTGCCAGTAGTGGGCAGGGGGCGCAGGAAGAGACCCAGTACTTC.

The J gene is TRBJ2-3, the V gene TRBV7-6; 9 nucleotides match TRBD1. The CDR3 consists of 14 residues. Germline CDR1 SGHVS, CDR2 FNYEAQ. V shed 5 bases, J shed 4 bases, and the junction held 4 bases outside the gene matches. CDR3 DNA sequence: TGTGCCAGCAGCGTCGGACAGGGGCCAGATACGCAGTATTTT. This translates into CASSVGQGPDTQYF.

The V call is TRBV30, the J call TRBJ2-1; no clear D. Germline CDR1 reads GTSNPN; CDR2 reads SVGIG (reference sequence). The CDR3 is 11 residues long. Trimming stripped 5 bases from V and 8 bases from J, with 10 bases between. This chain's CDR3 is CAWSLGYEQFF. In nucleotides, the CDR3 is TGTGCCTGGTCCCTGGGCTATGAGCAGTTCTTC.

The V gene is TRBV29-1, the J gene TRBJ2-7; no clear D. V was clipped by 6 bases and J by 7 bases, with 10 bases between them. This CDR3 has 10 amino acids. Germline-derived CDR1 and CDR2 are SQVTM and ANQGSEA. Written as DNA, the CDR3 is TGCAGCGTCGGAGTTGGGGAGCAGTACTTC. It encodes CSVGVGEQYF.

The rearrangement links TRBV5-8 to TRBJ2-7; D may be TRBD1 (5 bases). CDR3 length: 14 residues. The V gene lost 6 bases and the J gene lost 5 bases, with 18 bases spanning the gap. Germline CDR1 reads SGHTS; CDR2 reads YDEGEE. CDR3 DNA: TGTGCCAGCAAACTAACAGGCCCCCAGGACGAGCAGTACTTC. Translation gives CASKLTGPQDEQYF.